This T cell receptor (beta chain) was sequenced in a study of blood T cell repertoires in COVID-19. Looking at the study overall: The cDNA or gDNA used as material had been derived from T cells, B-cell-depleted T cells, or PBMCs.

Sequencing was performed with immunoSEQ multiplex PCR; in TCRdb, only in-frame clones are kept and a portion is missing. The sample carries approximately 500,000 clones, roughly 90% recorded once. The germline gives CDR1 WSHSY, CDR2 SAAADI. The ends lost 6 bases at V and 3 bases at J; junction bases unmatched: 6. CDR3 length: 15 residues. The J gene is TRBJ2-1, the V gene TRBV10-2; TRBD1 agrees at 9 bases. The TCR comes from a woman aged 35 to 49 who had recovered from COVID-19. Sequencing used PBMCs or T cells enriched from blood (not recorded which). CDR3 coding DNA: TGCGCCAGCAGAGCCACAGGGGGCGGCTACAATGAGCAGTTCTTC. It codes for CASRATGGGYNEQFF.